The 22 T cell receptor beta chains below were found in one sample sequenced in a study of beta chain features in type 1 diabetes (dated by TCRdb to 2017 to 2018). Library generation was performed with the immunoSEQ multiplex PCR assay. The entire isolated RNA was reverse transcribed using the High Capacity cDNA Reverse Transcription Kit, and thus expressed TCRB transcripts were sequenced. The clones in this table, taken by TCRdb from immuneACCESS, are in-frame only. Not every clone is retained; where verified, under half of the shortfall comes from an unresolved V gene, and the cause of the rest is unknown. This sample is represented by about 13,000 clones; roughly half of them were singletons. The ten largest clones represent about 0.91% of the sample. Sequenced material: stem cell memory CD4+ T cells from blood. The cell subset or site label, as the study defines it: stem cell-like memory CD4+ T cells. All receptors come from a man between 18 and 29 years old in good health.

This sequence joins TRBV7-2 and TRBJ2-5, with 14 bases identical to TRBD2. Trimming took 5 bases from V and 5 from J; bases not matched to a gene: 10. This CDR3 is 17 amino acids long. Germline-derived CDR1 and CDR2 are SGHTA and FQGNSA. The CDR3 is CASSPGLAGVAWETQYF. The CDR3 coding sequence is TGTGCCAGCAGCCCGGGACTAGCGGGGGTAGCGTGGGAGACCCAGTACTTC.

On this clone: This specimen includes other DNA sequences encoding the same CDR3. The CDR3 loop reads CASSSFSTGINEKLFF. In nucleotides, the CDR3 is TGTGCCAGCAGCTCGTTTTCGACAGGGATTAATGAAAAACTGTTTTTT. The V gene is TRBV5-6, the J gene TRBJ1-4, with 7 bases matching TRBD1. Per the germline V gene, CDR1 is SGHDT and CDR2 is YYEEEE. J lost 4 bases, V lost 3 bases, and 9 bases had no gene match. This CDR3 has 16 amino acids. Variable domain in full (rest from reference TRBV5-6 and TRBJ1-4): DAGVTQSPTHLIKTRGQQVTLRCSPKSGHDTVSWYQQALGQGPQFIFQYYEEEERQRGNFPDRFSGHQFPNYSSELNVNALLLGDSALYLCASSSFSTGINEKLFFGSGTQLSVL.

V usage is TRBV21-1 and J usage is TRBJ2-3; the table's D call, TRBD2, has no DNA check behind it. TRBV21-1 is shown as a pseudogene. There are 18 residues in the CDR3. CDR3 sequence (DNA): TGTGCCAGCAGCGACCGGGCCTCCCGGGAGGTGGGCACAGATACGCAGTATTTT. Translating gives CASSDRASREVGTDTQYF.

This chain links TRBV28 with TRBJ2-5, with TRBD2 as a possible D gene (6 bases). TRBJ2-7 explains the end of the DNA better; the J call may be wrong. This CDR3 is built from 16 residues. Germline lookup yields CDR1 MDHEN and CDR2 SYDVKM. The CDR3 reads CASRSSLLGGDYEQYF. DNA for the CDR3: TGTGCCAGCAGATCGTCGCTGCTCGGGGGTGACTACGAGCAGTACTTC.

This clone was counted a single time. The V and J genes are TRBV7-9 and TRBJ1-2; D may be TRBD1 (6 bases). Trimming pared 11 bases from V and 3 bases from J, leaving 13 bases between. This CDR3 is built from 12 residues. Per the germline V gene, CDR1 is SEHNR and CDR2 is FQNEAQ (reference sequence). CDR3 bases: TGTGCCTCTCAACAGGGTGACTATGGCTACACCTTC. It is translated as CASQQGDYGYTF.

This clone was observed a handful of times. The rearrangement joins TRBV7-2 to TRBJ2-2, with TRBD2 matching over 7 bases. J lost 2 bases, V lost 8 bases, and 8 bases had no gene match. CDR3 length: 15 residues. In germline, CDR1 is SGHTA, CDR2 FQGNSA. CDR3 coding DNA: TGTGCCAGCGACCTAGCGGTGGTTAACACCGGGGAGCTGTTTTTT. Protein: CASDLAVVNTGELFF. Based on the CDR3 plus reference TRBV7-2 and TRBJ2-2, the full variable domain is GAGVSQSPSNKVTEKGKDVELRCDPISGHTALYWYRQSLGQGLEFLIYFQGNSAPDKSGLPSDRFSAERTGGSVSTLTIQRTQQEDSAVYLCASDLAVVNTGELFFGEGSRLTVL.

This chain uses TRBV10-3 with TRBJ2-1; 15 bases align to TRBD2. V was pared by 0 bases and J by 3 bases, with 9 bases of the junction left unmatched. This CDR3 has 20 amino acids. CDR1 and CDR2 from the germline V gene are ENHRY and SYGVKD. In DNA form, the CDR3 reads TGTGCCATCAGTGAGTCATCCGGGACTAGCGGGGGGTTTTTCTACAATGAGCAGTTCTTC. Protein sequence: CAISESSGTSGGFFYNEQFF.

The rearrangement uses TRBV18 and TRBJ2-7; 10 bases fit TRBD1. Per germline, CDR1 KGHSH and CDR2 LQKENI. After removal of 3 bases from V and 0 bases from J, the junction contained 2 bases not matched to a gene. CDR3 length equals 15 residues. The CDR3 protein is CASSPGTGVSYEQYF. The CDR3 DNA sequence: TGTGCCAGCTCACCCGGGACAGGGGTCTCCTACGAGCAGTACTTC.

J is TRBJ2-7 and V is TRBV6-6; maybe TRBD2 (6 bases). V lost 5 bases and J lost 3, with 11 bases in between. Germline CDR1 is MNHNY and CDR2 is SVGAGI (reference sequence). The length of the CDR3 is 13 residues. The CDR3 here is CASSRTGSYEQYF. DNA of the CDR3: TGTGCCAGCAGTAGGACCGGGAGCTACGAGCAGTACTTC.

The rearrangement links TRBV6-1 to TRBJ1-5; no reliable D call. This CDR3 comprises 14 residues. Germline CDR1 MNHNS, CDR2 SASEGT. V dropped 2 bases and J dropped 0 bases, with 5 bases sitting between them. CDR3 in DNA: TGTGCCAGCAGTGAACCCTCTAGCAATCAGCCCCAGCATTTT. Translated: CASSEPSSNQPQHF.

V usage is TRBV11-3 and J usage is TRBJ1-3; D is unclear. Trimming removed 3 bases at V and 0 bases at J, with 9 bases between. The CDR3 sequence is 15 residues long. CDR1 is SGHNT and CDR2 is YENEEA in the germline V gene. CDR3 in DNA: TGTGCCAGCAGCTTGAGGGCCAACTCTGGAAACACCATATATTTT. Its protein is CASSLRANSGNTIYF. The full variable domain, its missing parts supplied by reference TRBV11-3 and TRBJ1-3, is EAGVVQSPRYKIIEKKQPVAFWCNPISGHNTLYWYLQNLGQGPELLIRYENEEAVDDSQLPKDRFSAERLKGVDSTLKIQPAELGDSAVYLCASSLRANSGNTIYFGEGSWLTVV.

The chain recombines TRBV21-1 with TRBJ2-5; the table calls TRBD1, which could not be checked here. TRBV21-1 is a pseudogene locus. The CDR3 length is 15 residues. The CDR3 region is CASSVRKGNGETQYF. The CDR3 bases are TGTGCCAGCAGCGTGCGAAAGGGGAACGGGGAGACCCAGTACTTC.

This chain joins TRBV6-1 and TRBJ2-1, with 8 bases matching TRBD1. V lost 7 bases and J lost 6; bases outside the gene matches: 5. The germline gives CDR1 MNHNS, CDR2 SASEGT. CDR3 length equals 13 residues. The CDR3 sequence: CASTAQGGNEQFF. As DNA, the CDR3 is TGTGCCAGCACCGCACAGGGGGGCAATGAGCAGTTCTTC.

V usage is TRBV15 and J usage is TRBJ2-1, with D hard to call. V lost 0 bases and J 0 bases, leaving 9 bases between the germline ends. This CDR3 comprises 16 residues. Germline lookup yields CDR1 LNHNV and CDR2 YYDKDF (reference sequence). CDR3 sequence: CATSREGGSSYNEQFF. CDR3 bases: TGTGCCACCAGCAGAGAAGGCGGTAGCTCCTACAATGAGCAGTTCTTC. The whole variable domain, filled in from reference TRBV15 and TRBJ2-1, reads DAMVIQNPRYQVTQFGKPVTLSCSQTLNHNVMYWYQQKSSQAPKLLFHYYDKDFNNEADTPDNFQSRRPNTSFCFLDIRSPGLGDTAMYLCATSREGGSSYNEQFFGPGTRLTVL.

V gene TRBV2 combines with J gene TRBJ1-1; D may be TRBD1 (5 bases). Trimming shortened V by 2 bases and J by 0 bases, and 10 bases separated the two germline ends. The germline V gene encodes CDR1 SNHLY and CDR2 FYNNEI. The CDR3 loop spans 15 amino acids. Here the CDR3 DNA reads TGTGCCAGCAGTGAAATGGCAGGGATGAACACTGAAGCTTTCTTT. Protein: CASSEMAGMNTEAFF.

This clone was detected a few times. This chain links TRBV7-9 with TRBJ2-1; D gene unclear. CDR1 is SEHNR and CDR2 is FQNEAQ in the germline V gene (reference sequence). This CDR3 has 14 amino acids. With 2 bases removed from V and 5 bases from J, the gap between germline ends came to 10 bases. The CDR3 spells CASSLYRGDNEQFF. CDR3 sequence (DNA): TGTGCCAGCAGCTTATATCGAGGAGACAATGAGCAGTTCTTC.

The V call is TRBV7-2, the J call TRBJ1-5; TRBD1 matches at 9 bases. CDR1 SGHTA and CDR2 FQGNSA come from the germline V gene. The CDR3 is made up of 16 amino acids. V trimming: 5 bases; J trimming: 0 bases; junction bases outside the gene matches: 5. The CDR3 coding sequence is TGTGCCAGCAGCCAGGGACAGGGCAATAGCAATCAGCCCCAGCATTTT. It yields the protein CASSQGQGNSNQPQHF.

This clone was recorded a few times. The rearrangement joins TRBV4-2 to TRBJ2-3; the D gene is possibly TRBD1 (6 bases). The CDR3 has 14 amino acids. Germline CDR1 and CDR2: LGHNA and YNFKEQ. Trimming removed 0 bases at V and 3 bases at J, with 7 bases between. The CDR3 sequence: CASSQDQGTDTQYF. CDR3 DNA sequence: TGTGCCAGCAGCCAAGATCAGGGGACAGATACGCAGTATTTT.

The chain uses TRBV7-2 and TRBJ2-5; 7 bases are a match to TRBD1. The J call may be in error: the DNA end matches TRBJ2-7 better. The CDR3 is 15 amino acids. The germline V gene has CDR1 SGHTA and CDR2 FQGNSA. CDR3 in amino acids: CASSFTTGVAYEQYF. CDR3 bases: TGTGCCAGCAGCTTTACTACAGGGGTCGCCTACGAGCAGTACTTC.

CDR3 protein: CATSVRDYEQYF. The CDR3 DNA reads TGTGCCACCAGCGTCAGGGACTACGAGCAGTACTTC. V gene TRBV15 combines with J gene TRBJ2-7, with D tentatively TRBD1 (5 bases). The CDR3 runs to 12 residues. Germline CDR1 reads LNHNV; CDR2 reads YYDKDF (reference sequence). V dropped 5 bases and J dropped 3 bases, with 8 bases sitting between them. The full variable domain, rest sourced from reference TRBV15 and TRBJ2-7, is DAMVIQNPRYQVTQFGKPVTLSCSQTLNHNVMYWYQQKSSQAPKLLFHYYDKDFNNEADTPDNFQSRRPNTSFCFLDIRSPGLGDTAMYLCATSVRDYEQYFGPGTRLTVT.

A few counts support this clone. J is TRBJ2-7 and V is TRBV14; 9 nucleotides agree with TRBD1. Germline V gene sequence: CDR1 SGHDN, CDR2 FVKESK. The CDR3 runs 15 residues. J gave up 4 bases and V 3 bases, and 7 bases lay outside the gene matches. Here the CDR3 DNA reads TGTGCCAGCAGCCAGGTAACAGGGGGCTGGTACGAGCAGTACTTC. It is translated as CASSQVTGGWYEQYF. The whole variable domain, remainder taken from reference TRBV14 and TRBJ2-7, is EAGVTQFPSHSVIEKGQTVTLRCDPISGHDNLYWYRRVMGKEIKFLLHFVKESKQDESGMPNNRFLAERTGGTYSTLKVQPAELEDSGVYFCASSQVTGGWYEQYFGPGTRLTVT.

This clone was counted only a few times. The chain employs TRBV7-8 and TRBJ2-3; D remains unclear. Per the germline V gene, CDR1 is SGHVS and CDR2 is FQNEAQ. This CDR3 spans 14 amino acids. Trimming cost V 5 bases and J 2 bases, with 11 bases left between them. The CDR3 protein is CASSPRRFTDTQYF. As DNA, the CDR3 is TGTGCCAGCAGCCCTAGGCGGTTCACAGATACGCAGTATTTT.